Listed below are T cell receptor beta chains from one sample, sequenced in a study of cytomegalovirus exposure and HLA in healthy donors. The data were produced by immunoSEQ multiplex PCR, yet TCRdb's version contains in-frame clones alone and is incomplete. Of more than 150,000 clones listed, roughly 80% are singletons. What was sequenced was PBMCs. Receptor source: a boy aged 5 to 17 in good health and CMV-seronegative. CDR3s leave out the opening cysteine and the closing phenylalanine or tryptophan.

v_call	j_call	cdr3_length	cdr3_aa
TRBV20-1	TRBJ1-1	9	TAWANTEAF
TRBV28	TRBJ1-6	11	ASSLIGVSPLH
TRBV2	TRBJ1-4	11	ASRRRMGEKLF
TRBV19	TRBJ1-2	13	ASSKDTRGEYGYT
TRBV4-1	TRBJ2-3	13	ASSQTSGMVDTQY
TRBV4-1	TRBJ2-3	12	ASSQGEGGDTQY
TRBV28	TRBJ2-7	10	ASSLSNYEQY
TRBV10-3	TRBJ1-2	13	AIFGTGRPNYGYT
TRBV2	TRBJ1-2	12	ASSEGGEYYGYT
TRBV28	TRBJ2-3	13	ASSTERGGTDTQY
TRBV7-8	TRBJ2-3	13	ASSLDGTSTDTQY
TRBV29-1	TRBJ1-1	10	SVVGSITEAF
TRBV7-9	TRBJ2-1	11	ASSFWGDNEQF
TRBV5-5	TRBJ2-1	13	ASSSSLGGYNEQF
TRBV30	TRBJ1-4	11	AWSSGYNEKLF
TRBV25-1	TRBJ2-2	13	ASSGGRSGAGELF
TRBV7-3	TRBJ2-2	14	ASSKQSGGAAGELF
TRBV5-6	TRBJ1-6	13	ASSLISSYNSPLH